The 28 T cell receptor beta chains in this list originate from one sample, sequenced in a study of T cell repertoires in cytomegalovirus infection. Their antigens are not known. TCRdb reanalysed the reads using MiXCR and keeps one entry per CDR3 protein. The data hold some 940,000 distinct CDR3 sequences, with more than 25% observed a single time. Here the sequenced sample was cultured CD8+ T cells from PBMCs, taken from culture after CMV antigen stimulation. Every receptor here comes from a human donor in good health (CMV status not recorded). Some clones in this sample may be carry-over from other donors' samples.

The rearrangement uses TRBV19 and TRBJ2-7, with D tentatively TRBD2 (7 bases). The V gene lost 5 bases and the J gene lost 7 bases, with 18 bases spanning the gap. Germline values: CDR1 LNHDA, CDR2 SQIVND (reference sequence). The CDR3 spans 14 residues. CDR3 nucleotide sequence: TGTGCCAGTAGTCCGGGGGGCTGGTCGGGGGAGCAGTACTTC. Translated, it gives CASSPGGWSGEQYF.

This clonotype was detected a few times. The V and J genes are TRBV7-8 and TRBJ2-1, with 11 bases identical to TRBD2. The CDR3 is 15 amino acids. Germline trimming cut 0 bases from V and 14 bases from J; bases unmatched to any gene: 9. The germline gives CDR1 SGHVS, CDR2 FQNEAQ. The CDR3 sequence is CASSLALAGGWGEFF. The CDR3 nucleotides read TGTGCCAGCAGCTTAGCCCTAGCGGGGGGCTGGGGAGAGTTCTTC.

This clonotype was counted a few times. The rearrangement joins TRBV12-3 or TRBV12-4 to TRBJ2-6; no reliable D call. The CDR3 has 12 residues. Trimming pared 9 bases from V and 0 bases from J, leaving 3 bases between. CDR3 nucleotide sequence: TGTGCCAGTTACTCTGGGGCCAACGTCCTGACTTTC. Encoded protein: CASYSGANVLTF.

The chain is built from TRBV3-1 and TRBJ2-3; D possibly uses TRBD1 or TRBD2 (5 bases each). Germline CDR1 LGHDT, CDR2 YNNKEL (reference sequence). The CDR3 contains 17 residues. Trimming removed 4 bases at V and 0 bases at J, with 17 bases between. The CDR3 sequence is CASSLQGPRTSTDTQYF. CDR3 bases: TGTGCCAGCAGCCTTCAGGGTCCAAGGACTAGCACAGATACGCAGTATTTT.

The chain carries TRBV27 and TRBJ1-5; 7 bases line up with TRBD1. With 5 bases clipped from V and 0 bases from J, the junction kept 13 bases outside the gene matches. The germline gives CDR1 MNHEY, CDR2 SMNVEV (reference sequence). The CDR3 sequence is 18 residues long. This chain's CDR3 is CASSLIGDRLYSNQPQHF. The CDR3 coding sequence is TGTGCCAGCAGTCTGATTGGGGACAGACTTTATAGCAATCAGCCCCAGCATTTT.

This clonotype was detected a few times. This chain joins TRBV6-5 and TRBJ2-5, with TRBD2 matching 10 bases. This CDR3 is 17 amino acids long. V lost 0 bases to trimming and J lost 4 bases; unmatched junction nucleotides: 8. Germline V CDR1 and CDR2: MNHEY, SVGAGI. The CDR3 protein is CASSYSAGGPKGETQYF. The CDR3 coding sequence is TGTGCCAGCAGTTACTCAGCGGGGGGGCCTAAGGGAGAGACCCAGTACTTC.

The rearrangement links TRBV20-1 to TRBJ2-7; 12 bases agree with TRBD1. The V segment lost 3 bases and the J segment 2 bases; nucleotides outside the gene matches: 8. The germline gives CDR1 DFQATT, CDR2 SNEGSKA (reference sequence). The CDR3 length is 16 residues. CDR3 sequence (DNA): TGCAGTGCTAGTCCCGGGACAGGGGGCTACGCCTACGAGCAGTACTTC. Its translation is CSASPGTGGYAYEQYF.

The chain recombines TRBV11-1 with TRBJ1-1; D is unclear. The CDR3 is 13 residues long. The V end lost 7 bases, the J end lost 0 bases, and 9 bases lay between the germline ends. The germline V gene has CDR1 SGHAT and CDR2 FQDESV (reference sequence). CDR3 sequence (DNA): TGTGCCAGCAAAGCGTTACTGAACACTGAAGCTTTCTTT. It encodes CASKALLNTEAFF.

The chain employs TRBV3-1 and TRBJ1-1; D is unresolved. With 3 bases removed from V and 1 base from J, the gap between germline ends came to 9 bases. The germline V gene encodes CDR1 LGHDT and CDR2 YNNKEL (reference sequence). The CDR3 loop spans 14 amino acids. The CDR3 loop is CASSQTTQNTEAFF. CDR3 bases: TGTGCCAGCAGCCAGACGACACAGAACACTGAAGCTTTCTTT.

This clonotype was observed many times. This chain links TRBV7-2 with TRBJ1-3; D gene unclear. Germline V gene sequence: CDR1 SGHTA, CDR2 FQGNSA. V gave up 3 bases and J gave up 0 bases, with 9 bases separating them. CDR3 size: 15 residues. The CDR3 DNA reads TGTGCCAGCAGCTTCTACGGTAGCTCTGGAAACACCATATATTTT. This sequence encodes CASSFYGSSGNTIYF.

This chain joins TRBV28 and TRBJ1-1; D not resolved. Trimming cost V 6 bases and J 7 bases, with 18 bases left between them. Germline CDR1 is MDHEN and CDR2 is SYDVKM. The CDR3 has 14 amino acids. This CDR3 is CASRGEVYGFEAFF. As DNA, the CDR3 is TGTGCCAGCAGGGGAGAGGTGTATGGGTTTGAAGCTTTCTTT.

About this clonotype: A much larger clone sits a single nucleotide away, making a read error possible. The chain recombines TRBV7-6 with TRBJ2-1, with 10 bases fitting TRBD2. In germline, CDR1 is SGHVS, CDR2 FNYEAQ. This CDR3 is 15 amino acids long. The CDR3 sequence is CANSLASGGANEQFF. The CDR3 DNA sequence: TGTGCCAACAGCTTAGCCAGCGGGGGGGCCAATGAGCAGTTCTTC.

This sequence joins TRBV10-3 and TRBJ2-2; D is ambiguous. The V and J ends lost 8 bases and 5 bases respectively, with 6 bases between them. The CDR3 is made up of 11 amino acids. CDR1 and CDR2 from the germline V gene are ENHRY and SYGVKD. CDR3 amino acids: CAILRTGELFF. For the CDR3, the DNA is TGTGCCATCTTGAGGACCGGGGAGCTGTTTTTT.

This clonotype was seen more than once but under ten times. This rearrangement joins TRBV7-3 to TRBJ1-2; 9 bases are a match to TRBD1. From germline, CDR1 is SGHTA and CDR2 FQGTGA. This CDR3 has 13 residues. Trimming took 5 bases from V and 6 from J; bases not matched to a gene: 4. The CDR3 DNA sequence: TGTGCCAGCAGCCTAGGACAGGGGCATGGCTACACCTTC. Translating it yields CASSLGQGHGYTF.

CDR3 amino acids: CASSAVGTEAFF. Here the CDR3 DNA reads TGTGCCAGTAGTGCCGTGGGCACTGAAGCTTTCTTT. The chain uses TRBV19 and TRBJ1-1; D unresolved. Between the trimmed V and J ends, which lost 5 bases and 4 bases, there was a span of 8 bases. Per germline, CDR1 LNHDA and CDR2 SQIVND (reference sequence). The CDR3 has 12 residues.

The chain joins TRBV7-9 to TRBJ1-3; D not certain. The germline V gene encodes CDR1 SEHNR and CDR2 FQNEAQ (reference sequence). The ends were cut back, 1 base at V and 0 bases at J, with 13 bases in the middle. The CDR3 totals 17 residues. The CDR3 spells CASSLVERVFSGNTIYF. CDR3 bases: TGTGCCAGCAGCTTAGTGGAAAGAGTGTTCTCTGGAAACACCATATATTTT.

This clonotype was seen more than once but under ten times. This chain uses TRBV7-9 with TRBJ2-1; 10 bases align to TRBD1. CDR3 length: 17 residues. CDR1 and CDR2 from the germline V gene are SEHNR and FQNEAQ (reference sequence). The V and J ends lost 5 bases and 8 bases, in that order; junction bases with no gene match: 15. Here the CDR3 DNA reads TGTGCCAGCAGCCTTTCGTTGAGGGACAGGGGCAGGGATGAGCAGTTCTTC. It is translated as CASSLSLRDRGRDEQFF.

Turning to this clonotype: A single base separates this from a much larger clone, so it may be a read error. The V and J genes are TRBV7-6 and TRBJ2-2; 7 bases are shared with TRBD1. Germline V gene lookup returns CDR1 SGHVS and CDR2 FNYEAQ. This CDR3 is built from 15 residues. CDR3 nucleotides: TGTGTCAGCAGCTTCCGGGACAGAGACACCGGGGAGCTGTTTTTT. Residues: CVSSFRDRDTGELFF.

V and J are TRBV6-2 or TRBV6-3 and TRBJ2-5; D is undetermined. V was cut by 0 bases and J by 2 bases, with 13 bases left in between. Germline CDR1 is MNHEY and CDR2 is SVGEGT. The CDR3 loop spans 16 amino acids. The CDR3 region is CASSYSTGRTQETQYF. DNA of the CDR3: TGTGCCAGCAGTTACTCGACGGGCAGAACTCAAGAGACCCAGTACTTC.

J is TRBJ2-3 and V is TRBV7-6; 7 bases agree with TRBD1. Trimming cost V 1 base and J 5 bases; bases outside gene matches: 6. The CDR3 length is 15 residues. From germline, CDR1 is SGHVS and CDR2 FNYEAQ. In DNA, the CDR3 is TGTGCCAGCAGCTTAGTCGGACAGGCTCTAGATACGCAGTATTTT. It specifies CASSLVGQALDTQYF.

J is TRBJ2-5 and V is TRBV4-1; D is perhaps TRBD2 (5 bases). The CDR3 contains 12 residues. Germline-derived CDR1 and CDR2 are MGHRA and YSYEKL. Trimming stripped 3 bases from V and 7 bases from J, with 9 bases between. The DNA of the CDR3 is TGCGCCAGCAGCCAGACCGGGGTGACCCAGTACTTC. The encoded protein is CASSQTGVTQYF.

This clonotype has at least ten counts. V gene TRBV7-8 combines with J gene TRBJ2-7; 9 bases fit TRBD1. This CDR3 contains 16 residues. V dropped 5 bases and J dropped 3; count of bases not matched to a gene: 11. Germline V gene sequence: CDR1 SGHVS, CDR2 FQNEAQ. CDR3 nucleotides: TGTGCCAGCAGCCTGCCGGGACAGGGATCGATCTACGAGCAGTACTTC. Its protein product is CASSLPGQGSIYEQYF.

The CDR3 nucleotides are TGTGCCAGCAGCCAGACTAGCCGCCCCTACAATGAGCAGTTCTTC. It translates to CASSQTSRPYNEQFF. The chain carries TRBV11-2 and TRBJ2-1; 7 bases fit TRBD2. From germline, CDR1 is SGHAT and CDR2 FQNNGV. The length of the CDR3 is 15 residues. Trimming removed 5 bases from V and 2 bases from J; junction bases left unmatched: 6.

A few counts support this clonotype. The V gene is TRBV7-6, the J gene TRBJ1-2; D call uncertain. The CDR3 consists of 15 residues. Germline CDR1 reads SGHVS; CDR2 reads FNYEAQ. V lost 2 bases and J 1 base, leaving 11 bases between the germline ends. The DNA for the CDR3 is TGTGCCAGCAGCTTATACCCCGACGGTAACTATGGCTACACCTTC. It translates to CASSLYPDGNYGYTF.

This clonotype showed up just a few times. The V call is TRBV11-3, the J call TRBJ2-1; TRBD2 matches at 7 bases. V dropped 5 bases and J dropped 8; count of bases not matched to a gene: 12. The germline V gene has CDR1 SGHNT and CDR2 YENEEA. The CDR3 is 15 residues long. This chain's CDR3 is CASSPREAGKDEQFF. CDR3 nucleotide sequence: TGTGCCAGCAGCCCCCGAGAAGCGGGGAAGGATGAGCAGTTCTTC. Full variable domain (missing parts from reference TRBV11-3 and TRBJ2-1): EAGVVQSPRYKIIEKKQPVAFWCNPISGHNTLYWYLQNLGQGPELLIRYENEEAVDDSQLPKDRFSAERLKGVDSTLKIQPAELGDSAVYLCASSPREAGKDEQFFGPGTRLTVL.

The chain joins TRBV2 to TRBJ2-1; weak D call: TRBD2 (5 bases). Germline CDR1 SNHLY, CDR2 FYNNEI. Trimming pared 11 bases from V and 0 bases from J, leaving 8 bases between. The CDR3 is made up of 12 amino acids. The CDR3 loop reads CALSGSYNEQFF. CDR3 nucleotide sequence: TGTGCCCTAAGCGGCTCCTACAATGAGCAGTTCTTC.

At least ten counts were recorded for this clonotype. The rearrangement links TRBV7-6 to TRBJ2-1, with a possible D match to TRBD2 (6 bases). Germline V gene sequence: CDR1 SGHVS, CDR2 FNYEAQ. This CDR3 spans 15 amino acids. Trimming pared 3 bases from V and 2 bases from J, leaving 11 bases between. CDR3 loop: CASSLEGRPYNEQFF. CDR3 coding DNA: TGTGCCAGCAGCTTGGAAGGGAGGCCCTACAATGAGCAGTTCTTC.

J is TRBJ1-2 and V is TRBV7-2, with no clear D. V lost 5 bases to trimming and J lost 6 bases, with 22 bases between them. The CDR3 spans 16 residues. CDR1 and CDR2 from the germline V gene are SGHTA and FQGNSA. CDR3 DNA sequence: TGTGCCAGCAGCCCCTCCCTGGGGTATTCCTTGAATGGCTACACCTTC. Encoded protein: CASSPSLGYSLNGYTF.